This T cell receptor (beta chain) was found in a study of beta chain features in type 1 diabetes. Study-wide results and limits: Because the template was cDNA, high-expressing cells might be over-represented.

One heparinised draw of blood, averaging roughly 120 mL, came from each donor. CDR1 is LGHNA and CDR2 is YSLEER in the germline V gene. The V end was cut by 0 bases, the J end by 0 bases, with 6 bases between. This CDR3 has 15 residues. Expressed TCRB transcripts were sequenced, since all the RNA that had been isolated was reverse transcribed. Libraries were prepared by immunoSEQ multiplex PCR; TCRdb keeps only in-frame clonotypes and omits some of them. Of 30,000 to 40,000 clones listed, around 60% are singletons. This clone was seen a handful of times. The antigen is unknown. J is TRBJ2-1 and V is TRBV4-3, with D unclear. Sample: Tregs from blood. The TCR was taken from a woman in her 30s in good health. The CDR3 region is CASSQDESSYNEQFF. The CDR3 nucleotides read TGCGCCAGCAGCCAAGATGAGAGCTCCTACAATGAGCAGTTCTTC.